Listed here are 19 T cell receptor beta chains from one sample, sequenced in a study of human T cells and chemical hapten exposure (dated by TCRdb to the early 2020s). In light of the paper, this sample's time point label describes: patch test 1, 2 weeks after DPC sensitization. The treatment or condition label of this sample denotes: therapeutic diphenylcyclopropenone sensitization with weekly scalp DPC. Unfractionated whole blood was collected in Tempus Blood RNA tubes, and total RNA was extracted from that blood. The method was RACE. Sequencing relied on a NextSeq 500. TCRdb trimmed the raw reads at Q25, called clones with MiXCR and kept productive beta chains. For every CDR3 protein sequence, its rows merge into one entry that carries the most common genes and DNA. The sample table contains some 38,000 distinct CDR3 sequences; only one count was recorded for 6% to 7% of them. About 10% of the sample lies in the top ten.

Here the sequenced sample was whole blood, taken in connection with sensitization to the hapten diphenylcyclopropenone (DPC). The source of these receptors is a woman aged 25 to 39 with alopecia areata. Some clones in this sample may be carry-over from other donors' samples.

This clonotype was seen many times. V is TRBV7-3 and J is TRBJ2-1, with 8 bases matching TRBD2. The germline CDR1 and CDR2 sequences are SGHTA and FQGTGA. There are 16 residues in the CDR3. Losses at the gene ends were 4 bases for V and 7 bases for J; bases not matched to a gene: 12. The CDR3 DNA reads as TGTGCCAGCAGCTATTCAACGGGGGGGTTCTCGAATGAGCAGTTCTTC. It translates to CASSYSTGGFSNEQFF.

This clonotype came up many times. V is TRBV5-1 and J is TRBJ2-3, with 7 bases fitting TRBD2. CDR1 and CDR2 from the germline V gene are SGHRS and YFSETQ. V shed 1 base and J 2 bases; nucleotides not matched to a gene: 4. CDR3 length: 15 residues. CDR3: CASSLNGGFTDTQYF. In nucleotides, the CDR3 is TGCGCCAGCAGCTTGAACGGGGGGTTCACAGATACGCAGTATTTT. The whole variable domain, filled in from reference TRBV5-1 and TRBJ2-3, reads KAGVTQTPRYLIKTRGQQVTLSCSPISGHRSVSWYQQTPGQGLQFLFEYFSETQRNKGNFPGRFSGRQFSNSRSEMNVSTLELGDSALYLCASSLNGGFTDTQYFGPGTRLTVL.

The chain uses TRBV15 and TRBJ2-1, with D possibly TRBD1 on 7 matching bases. Deletions cut 0 bases from V and 7 bases from J, with 13 bases between. CDR1 is LNHNV, CDR2 YYDKDF, per germline (reference sequence). CDR3 length equals 15 residues. This CDR3 is CATSRDWAGGNEQFF. CDR3 sequence (DNA): TGTGCCACCAGCAGAGATTGGGCAGGGGGGAATGAGCAGTTCTTC.

There are a few counts of this clonotype. V gene TRBV9 combines with J gene TRBJ2-1; 8 nucleotides agree with TRBD2. The ends lost 0 bases at V and 3 bases at J; junction bases unmatched: 2. Germline CDR1 is SGDLS and CDR2 is YYNGEE. CDR3 length: 15 residues. In nucleotides, the CDR3 is TGTGCCAGCAGCGTAGATAGCGGGGACTACAATGAGCAGTTCTTC. Amino acid sequence: CASSVDSGDYNEQFF. Looking up the rest from reference TRBV9 and TRBJ2-1 gives the full variable domain: DSGVTQTPKHLITATGQRVTLRCSPRSGDLSVYWYQQSLDQGLQFLIQYYNGEERAKGNILERFSAQQFPDLHSELNLSSLELGDSALYFCASSVDSGDYNEQFFGPGTRLTVL.

This clonotype showed up just a few times. The chain uses TRBV28 and TRBJ1-1; D uncertain. Per germline, CDR1 MDHEN and CDR2 SYDVKM. This CDR3 region has 14 residues. The ends were cut back, 2 bases at V and 5 bases at J, with 12 bases in the middle. This CDR3 reads CASSLVRAATEAFF. The CDR3 DNA reads TGTGCCAGCAGTTTAGTTCGGGCGGCGACTGAAGCTTTCTTT. Variable domain in full (rest from reference TRBV28 and TRBJ1-1): DVKVTQSSRYLVKRTGEKVFLECVQDMDHENMFWYRQDPGLGLRLIYFSYDVKMKEKGDIPEGYSVSREKKERFSLILESASTNQTSMYLCASSLVRAATEAFFGQGTRLTVV.

There are a few counts of this clonotype. This sequence joins TRBV10-3 and TRBJ1-2; D is uncertain. Germline CDR1 is ENHRY and CDR2 is SYGVKD. CDR3 length equals 13 residues. V lost 2 bases, J lost 8 bases, and 12 bases lay in between. The CDR3 loop is CAISELGWGGYTF. CDR3 sequence (DNA): TGTGCCATCAGTGAGCTGGGATGGGGAGGCTACACCTTC.

The DNA of the CDR3 is TGTGCCAGTAGGCTGACAGGGGGCGCATCTGAAGCTTTCTTT. This sequence encodes CASRLTGGASEAFF. V gene TRBV19 combines with J gene TRBJ1-1, with TRBD1 matching 10 bases. The trim removed 6 bases at V and 6 bases at J, leaving 7 bases unmatched. Germline V gene data show CDR1 as LNHDA and CDR2 as SQIVND (reference sequence). The CDR3 runs to 14 residues.

This clonotype was detected only a few times. The chain links TRBV12-3 or TRBV12-4 to TRBJ1-1; TRBD1 might be the D (6 bases). CDR3 size: 14 residues. The V and J ends lost 2 bases and 6 bases respectively, with 13 bases between them. The DNA of the CDR3 is TGTGCCAGCAGTTTAAGGCAGGGGAGGGCTGAAGCTTTCTTT. This codes for CASSLRQGRAEAFF.

The chain couples TRBV14 to TRBJ2-1; D gene unclear. Trimming pared 0 bases from V and 8 bases from J, leaving 17 bases between. Germline CDR1 reads SGHDN; CDR2 reads FVKESK. The CDR3 length is 16 residues. The CDR3 sequence: CASSQDSWQNMYEQFF. Written as DNA, the CDR3 is TGTGCCAGCAGCCAAGATTCTTGGCAGAATATGTATGAGCAGTTCTTC.

The chain couples TRBV12-3 or TRBV12-4 to TRBJ1-2; no clear D gene. Trimming removed 3 bases from V and 0 bases from J, with 5 bases in between. This CDR3 region has 13 residues. The CDR3 DNA is TGTGCCAGCAGTTTGACCACTAACTATGGCTACACCTTC. It is translated as CASSLTTNYGYTF.

At least ten counts were recorded for this clonotype. CDR3 sequence reads: CASSQERGTSSSAETQYF. The CDR3 region has the DNA TGTGCCAGCAGCCAAGAAAGGGGGACTAGCTCCTCCGCGGAGACCCAGTACTTC. The chain has TRBV4-2 and TRBJ2-5; 9 positions agree with TRBD2. Germline V CDR1 and CDR2: LGHNA, YNFKEQ. This CDR3 is 18 amino acids long. V dropped 0 bases and J dropped 5; count of bases not matched to a gene: 13.

V and J are TRBV6-6 and TRBJ2-3; D is perhaps TRBD1 or TRBD2 (5 bases each). Germline-derived CDR1 and CDR2 are MNHNY and SVGAGI (reference sequence). Trimming took 10 bases from V and 11 from J, leaving 28 bases between them. The CDR3 loop spans 15 amino acids. Here the CDR3 DNA reads TGTGCCACTTCCACGGGGAGACAGTTATACGTTGGGCAGTATTTT. As protein: CATSTGRQLYVGQYF.

This clonotype was observed at least ten times. This chain links TRBV28 with TRBJ2-7; weak D call: TRBD2 (5 bases). Germline V gene data show CDR1 as MDHEN and CDR2 as SYDVKM. V was clipped by 5 bases and J by 3 bases, with 17 bases between them. The CDR3 is 15 residues long. DNA for the CDR3: TGTGCCAGCAGTCCCCCCGGAGCGGTGAGCTACGAGCAGTACTTC. Protein sequence: CASSPPGAVSYEQYF.

This rearrangement joins TRBV18 to TRBJ2-4; TRBD1 aligns across 9 bases. J gave up 8 bases and V 5 bases, and 16 bases lay outside the gene matches. There are 17 residues in the CDR3. Germline assignment: CDR1 KGHSH and CDR2 LQKENI. In nucleotides, the CDR3 is TGTGCCAGCTCATTCTCGGACAGGGGTCCTCCCGCGGACATTCAGTACTTC. Translation: CASSFSDRGPPADIQYF.

This clonotype has just a few counts. The chain recombines TRBV5-1 with TRBJ2-7; D gene uncertain. V lost 0 bases and J 4 bases, leaving 8 bases between the germline ends. From germline, CDR1 is SGHRS and CDR2 YFSETQ. CDR3 length equals 13 residues. CDR3 residues: CASSLGGPYEQYF. CDR3 coding DNA: TGCGCCAGCAGCTTGGGGGGTCCTTACGAGCAGTACTTC.

This clonotype was found a few times. The chain is built from TRBV29-1 and TRBJ2-4; D not resolved. Germline assignment: CDR1 SQVTM and CDR2 ANQGSEA. The V gene lost 6 bases and the J gene lost 3 bases, with 9 bases spanning the gap. The CDR3 extends over 12 amino acids. The CDR3 DNA reads TGCAGCGTGGTGACGAGCAAAAACATTCAGTACTTC. This sequence encodes CSVVTSKNIQYF.

The chain links TRBV7-2 to TRBJ2-7, with 7 bases that match TRBD1. CDR1 is SGHTA, CDR2 FQGNSA, per germline. Losses at the gene ends were 4 bases for V and 2 bases for J; bases not matched to a gene: 2. This CDR3 contains 13 residues. For the CDR3, the DNA is TGTGCCAGCAGCTCGACAGGGCCCTACGAGCAGTACTTC. It translates to CASSSTGPYEQYF.

This clonotype is deemed medium-sized. V gene TRBV5-1 combines with J gene TRBJ1-6; 9 bases fit TRBD1. Trimming took 4 bases from V and 10 from J; bases not matched to a gene: 9. Germline V gene sequence: CDR1 SGHRS, CDR2 YFSETQ. There are 15 residues in the CDR3. The CDR3 spells CASSGTGGSGSPLHF. The CDR3, as DNA: TGCGCCAGCAGCGGAACAGGGGGCTCCGGGTCACCCCTCCACTTT.

The chain is built from TRBV6-6 and TRBJ2-7; 8 bases agree with TRBD1. The V gene end was trimmed by 2 bases and the J gene end by 7 bases; junction bases not matched to a gene: 1. Per germline, CDR1 MNHNY and CDR2 SVGAGI (reference sequence). CDR3 length: 12 residues. The CDR3 region is CASSYDRGEQYF. The DNA for the CDR3 is TGTGCCAGCAGTTACGACAGGGGAGAGCAGTACTTC.